This paragraph covers one TCR beta chain sequence. This sample is drawn from a study of T-cell reconstitution after alpha-beta-depleted transplantation in children. Unique molecular identifiers tagged the TCRbeta library. TCRdb called the PCR reads again in MiXCR, with one record for every CDR3 protein. The data hold more than 300,000 distinct CDR3 sequences, with under 20% observed a single time. The clonotype originates from a male patient aged 2-15 years who had a stem cell transplant for acute lymphoblastic leukemia, so the T cells may come from the graft donor. Specimen: PBMCs, mostly from graft donor cells, collected 360 days after TCRalphabeta/CD19-depleted stem cell transplant.

The CDR3 sequence: CSLAGRGANYGYTF. Here the CDR3 DNA reads TGCAGTCTGGCGGGAAGGGGAGCTAACTATGGCTACACCTTC. The V call is TRBV20-1, the J call TRBJ1-2; D may be TRBD1 (5 bases). Germline V gene sequence: CDR1 DFQATT, CDR2 SNEGSKA (reference sequence). The CDR3 is made up of 14 amino acids. V lost 8 bases to trimming and J lost 0 bases, with 16 bases between them.